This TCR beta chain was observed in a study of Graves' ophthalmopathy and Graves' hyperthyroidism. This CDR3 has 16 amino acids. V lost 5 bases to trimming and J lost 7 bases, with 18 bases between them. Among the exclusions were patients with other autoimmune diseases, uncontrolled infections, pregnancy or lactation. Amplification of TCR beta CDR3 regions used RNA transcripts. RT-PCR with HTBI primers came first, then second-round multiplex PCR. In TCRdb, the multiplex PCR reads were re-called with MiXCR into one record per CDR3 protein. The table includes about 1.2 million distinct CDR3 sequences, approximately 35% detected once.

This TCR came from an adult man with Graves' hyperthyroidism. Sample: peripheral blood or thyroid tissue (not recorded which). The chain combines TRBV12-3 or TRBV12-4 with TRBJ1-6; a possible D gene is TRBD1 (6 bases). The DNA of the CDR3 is TGTGCCAGCAGTACAGGACAGAGAGCGTGGAATTCACCCCTCCACTTT. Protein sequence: CASSTGQRAWNSPLHF.